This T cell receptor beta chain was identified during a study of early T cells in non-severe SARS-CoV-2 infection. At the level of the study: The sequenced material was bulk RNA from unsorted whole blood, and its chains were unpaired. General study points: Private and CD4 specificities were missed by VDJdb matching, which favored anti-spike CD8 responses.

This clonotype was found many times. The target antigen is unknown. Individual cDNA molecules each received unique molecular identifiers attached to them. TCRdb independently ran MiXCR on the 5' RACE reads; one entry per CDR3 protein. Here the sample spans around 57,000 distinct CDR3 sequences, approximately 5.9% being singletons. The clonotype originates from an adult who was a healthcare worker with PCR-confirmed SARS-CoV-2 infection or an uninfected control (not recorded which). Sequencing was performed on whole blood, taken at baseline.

CDR3 sequence reads: CASSQVGKRETTDTQYF. Written as DNA, the CDR3 is TGTGCCAGCAGCCAAGTGGGGAAGCGGGAGACAACAGATACGCAGTATTTT. J is TRBJ2-3 and V is TRBV3-1; 8 bases align to TRBD2. Germline V gene data show CDR1 as LGHDT and CDR2 as YNNKEL (reference sequence). After removal of 1 base from V and 3 bases from J, the junction contained 9 bases not matched to a gene. The CDR3 runs 17 residues.